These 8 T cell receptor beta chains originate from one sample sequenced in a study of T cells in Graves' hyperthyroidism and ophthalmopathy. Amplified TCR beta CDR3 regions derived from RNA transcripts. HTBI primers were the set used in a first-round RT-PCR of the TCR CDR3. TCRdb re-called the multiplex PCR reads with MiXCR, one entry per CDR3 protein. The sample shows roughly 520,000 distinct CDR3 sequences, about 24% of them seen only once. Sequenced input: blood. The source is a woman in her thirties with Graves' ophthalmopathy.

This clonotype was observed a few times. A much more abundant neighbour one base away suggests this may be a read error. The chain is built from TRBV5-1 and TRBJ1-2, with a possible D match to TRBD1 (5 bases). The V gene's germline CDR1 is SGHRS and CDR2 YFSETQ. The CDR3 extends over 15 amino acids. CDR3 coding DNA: TGCGCCAGCATCTTGTGGCAGGGAGTGTCCTATGGCTACACCTTC. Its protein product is CASILWQGVSYGYTF. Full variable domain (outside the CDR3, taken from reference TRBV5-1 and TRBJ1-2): KAGVTQTPRYLIKTRGQQVTLSCSPISGHRSVSWYQQTPGQGLQFLFEYFSETQRNKGNFPGRFSGRQFSNSRSEMNVSTLELGDSALYLCASILWQGVSYGYTFGSGTRLTVV.

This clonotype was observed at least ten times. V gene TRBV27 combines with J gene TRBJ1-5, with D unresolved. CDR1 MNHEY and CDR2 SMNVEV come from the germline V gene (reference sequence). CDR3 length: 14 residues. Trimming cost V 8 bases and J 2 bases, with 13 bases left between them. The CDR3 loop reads CASGSEGGNQPQHF. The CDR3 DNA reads TGTGCCAGCGGTTCGGAGGGCGGCAATCAGCCCCAGCATTTT.

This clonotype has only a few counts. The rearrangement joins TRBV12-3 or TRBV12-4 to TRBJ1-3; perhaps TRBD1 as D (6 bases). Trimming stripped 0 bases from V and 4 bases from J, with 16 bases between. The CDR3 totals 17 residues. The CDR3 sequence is CASSLAGTGLTGNTIYF. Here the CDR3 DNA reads TGTGCCAGCAGTTTAGCGGGAACAGGGTTGACGGGAAACACCATATATTTT.

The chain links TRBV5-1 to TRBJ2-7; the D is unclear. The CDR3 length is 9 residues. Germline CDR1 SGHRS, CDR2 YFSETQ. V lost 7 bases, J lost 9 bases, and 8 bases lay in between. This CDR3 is CASSVVQYF. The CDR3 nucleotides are TGCGCCAGCTCCGTAGTGCAGTACTTC.

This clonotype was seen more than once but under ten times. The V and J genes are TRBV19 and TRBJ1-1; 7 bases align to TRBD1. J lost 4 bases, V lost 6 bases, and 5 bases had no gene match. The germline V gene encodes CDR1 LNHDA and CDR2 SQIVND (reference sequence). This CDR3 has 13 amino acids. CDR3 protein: CASRAGGSTEAFF. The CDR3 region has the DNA TGTGCCAGTAGGGCAGGGGGAAGCACTGAAGCTTTCTTT.

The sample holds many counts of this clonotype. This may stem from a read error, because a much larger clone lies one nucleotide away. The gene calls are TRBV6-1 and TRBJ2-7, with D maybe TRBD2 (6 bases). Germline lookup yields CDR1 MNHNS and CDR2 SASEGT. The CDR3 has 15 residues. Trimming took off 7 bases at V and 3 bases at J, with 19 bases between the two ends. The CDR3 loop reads CASIRSTGVIYEQYF. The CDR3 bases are TGTGCCAGCATCCGATCAACGGGGGTTATCTACGAGCAGTACTTC.

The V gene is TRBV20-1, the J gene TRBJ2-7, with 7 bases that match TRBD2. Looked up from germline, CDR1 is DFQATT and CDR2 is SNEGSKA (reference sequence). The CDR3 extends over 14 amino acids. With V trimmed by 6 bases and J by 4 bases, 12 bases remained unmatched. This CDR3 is CSAESGTGQYEQYF. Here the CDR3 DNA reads TGCAGTGCGGAGAGCGGGACGGGCCAATACGAGCAGTACTTC.

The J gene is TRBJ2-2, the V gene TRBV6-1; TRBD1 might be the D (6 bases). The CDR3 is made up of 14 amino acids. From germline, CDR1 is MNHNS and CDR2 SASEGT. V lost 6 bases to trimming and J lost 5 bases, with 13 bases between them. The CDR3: CASRNDRRTGELFF. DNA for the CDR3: TGTGCCAGCAGAAACGACAGGCGGACCGGGGAGCTGTTTTTT.